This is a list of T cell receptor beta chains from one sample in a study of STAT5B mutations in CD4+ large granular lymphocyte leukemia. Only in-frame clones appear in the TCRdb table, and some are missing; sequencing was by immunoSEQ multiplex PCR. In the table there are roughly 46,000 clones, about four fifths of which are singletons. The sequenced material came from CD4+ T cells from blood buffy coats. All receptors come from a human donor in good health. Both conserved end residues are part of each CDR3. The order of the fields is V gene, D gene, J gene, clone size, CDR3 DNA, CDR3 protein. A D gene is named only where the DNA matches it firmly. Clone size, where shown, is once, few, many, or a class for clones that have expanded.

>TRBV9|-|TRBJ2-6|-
TGTGCCAGCAGCAGGGACCTCTATGGGGCCAACGTCCTGACTTTC
CASSRDLYGANVLTF
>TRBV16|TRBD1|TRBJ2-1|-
TGTGCCAGCAGCCCGCTTGGGACAGGGGGTCCCTACAATGAGCAGTTCTTC
CASSPLGTGGPYNEQFF
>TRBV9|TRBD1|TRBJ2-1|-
TGTGCCAGCAGCGTAGGGGCCGGGACAGGGGGCAATGAGCAGTTCTTC
CASSVGAGTGGNEQFF
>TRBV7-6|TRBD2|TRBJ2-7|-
TGTGCCAGCAGCTTAGGACTAGCGGGAGATCGGGGCGAGCAGTACTTC
CASSLGLAGDRGEQYF
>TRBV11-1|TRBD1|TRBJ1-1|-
TGTGCCAGCGGAGGCAGGGGGCACTCGGCAAACACTGAAGCTTTCTTT
CASGGRGHSANTEAFF
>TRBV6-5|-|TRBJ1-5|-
TGTGCCAGCAGACAGGGCAATCAGCCCCAGCATTTT
CASRQGNQPQHF
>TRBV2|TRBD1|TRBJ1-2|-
TGTGCCAGCAGCGAGACAGGGGGTTGGGGCTACACCTTC
CASSETGGWGYTF
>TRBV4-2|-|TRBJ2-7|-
TGTGCCAGCAGCCAAGATGGGGGGAGCTCCTACGAGCAGTACTTC
CASSQDGGSSYEQYF
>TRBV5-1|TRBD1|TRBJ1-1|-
TGCGCCAGCAGCTGGGACAGAGTTCAGACTGAAGCTTTCTTT
CASSWDRVQTEAFF
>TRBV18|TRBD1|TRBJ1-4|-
TGTGCCAGCTCACCACTGGACAGGCCGGGGGAAAAACTGTTTTTT
CASSPLDRPGEKLFF
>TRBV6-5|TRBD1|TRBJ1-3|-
TGTGCCAGCAGGGACAGGTCTTCTGGAAACACCATATATTTT
CASRDRSSGNTIYF
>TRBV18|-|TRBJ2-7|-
TGTGCCAGCTCACCACAGCGGTCCTACGAGCAGTACTTC
CASSPQRSYEQYF
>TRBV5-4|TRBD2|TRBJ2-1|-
TGTGCCAGCAGCTTGGCCCGGGAGGGAAGCAATGAGCAGTTCTTC
CASSLAREGSNEQFF
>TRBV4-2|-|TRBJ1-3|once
TGTGCCAGCAGACCCGAGGGTGGAAACACCATATATTTT
CASRPEGGNTIYF
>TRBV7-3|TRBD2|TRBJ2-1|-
TGTGCCAGCAGCTTAGCTAGCGGGGGGGCCCCCACCGTAGGTGAGCAGTTCTTC
CASSLASGGAPTVGEQFF
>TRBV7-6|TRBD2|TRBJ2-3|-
TGTGCCAGCAGCTCTGGGACTAGTGGTACAGATACGCAGTATTTT
CASSSGTSGTDTQYF
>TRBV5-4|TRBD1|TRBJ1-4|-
TGTGCCAGCAGTACAGGGGGCGCAGCGACTAATGAAAAACTGTTTTTT
CASSTGGAATNEKLFF
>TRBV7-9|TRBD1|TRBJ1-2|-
TGTGCCAGCAGCTTAGGACAGGGGGATAAGGGCTACACCTTC
CASSLGQGDKGYTF
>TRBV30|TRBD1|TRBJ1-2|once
TGTGCCTGGAGTCGGGACAGGGGGCGAGTAGACTACACCTTC
CAWSRDRGRVDYTF
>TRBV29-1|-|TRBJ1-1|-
TGCAGCGTTCTGGGGTTGACGGCCACTGAAGCTTTCTTT
CSVLGLTATEAFF
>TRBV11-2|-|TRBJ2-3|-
TGTGCCAGCAGCTGGCTAGCGTCACCGAGCACAGATACGCAGTATTTT
CASSWLASPSTDTQYF
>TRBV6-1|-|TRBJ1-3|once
TGTGCCAGCAGTGGGGGGGTGGGAAACACCATATATTTT
CASSGGVGNTIYF
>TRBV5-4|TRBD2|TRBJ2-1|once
TGTGCCAGCAGCTTCAGCGGGGGGGCCTACAATGAGCAGTTCTTC
CASSFSGGAYNEQFF
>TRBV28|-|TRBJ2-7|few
TGTGCCAGCACCTCGACCGGACGAGGGAACGAGCAGTACTTC
CASTSTGRGNEQYF
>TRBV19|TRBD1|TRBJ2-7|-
TGTGCCAGTAGTCTCCGGGACAGGGGTATCTACGAGCAGTACTTC
CASSLRDRGIYEQYF
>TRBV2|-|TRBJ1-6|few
TGTGCCAGCAAGCAAGCAGGGGTCAATTCACCCCTCCACTTT
CASKQAGVNSPLHF
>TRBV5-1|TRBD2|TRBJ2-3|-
TGCGCCAGCAGCCTCACGAACGGAGCTAGCGGGGGGGCGGATACGCAGTATTTT
CASSLTNGASGGADTQYF
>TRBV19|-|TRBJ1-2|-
TGTGCCAGTAGTCCCGGTTTTGCCCCCAGGGATGGCTACACCTTC
CASSPGFAPRDGYTF
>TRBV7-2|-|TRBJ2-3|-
TGTGCCAGCAGCTTAGGTCGACAAACTAGCACAGATACGCAGTATTTT
CASSLGRQTSTDTQYF
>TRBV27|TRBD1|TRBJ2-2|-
TGTGCCAGCAGTTTGACAGGGGGTGTCACCGGGGAGCTGTTTTTT
CASSLTGGVTGELFF
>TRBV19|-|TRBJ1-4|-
TGTGCCAGTAGTGCAGGGAGTAGCAGTGAAAAACTGTTTTTT
CASSAGSSSEKLFF
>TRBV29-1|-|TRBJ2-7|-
TGCAGCGTTGATTCCGAGGTCTACGAGCAGTACTTC
CSVDSEVYEQYF
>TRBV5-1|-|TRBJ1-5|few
TGCGCCAGCAGCTTGGGGTACGGCAGCAATCAGCCCCAGCATTTT
CASSLGYGSNQPQHF
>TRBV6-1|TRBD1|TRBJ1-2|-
TGTGCCAGCACCTTGGGGACAGGGATAGGTGCTGGCTACACCTTC
CASTLGTGIGAGYTF
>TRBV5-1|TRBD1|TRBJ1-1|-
TGCGCCAGCAGCTTGGGCCAGGGTGACAGGGGGCGAGGAAACACTGAAGCTTTCTTT
CASSLGQGDRGRGNTEAFF
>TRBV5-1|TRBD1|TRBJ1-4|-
TGCGCCAGCAGCTCCCCCCGGGACAGTAAGTATGAAAAACTGTTTTTT
CASSSPRDSKYEKLFF
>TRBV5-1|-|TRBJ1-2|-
TGCGCCAGCAGCTTGGGAGGGGCGGACTATGGCTACACCTTC
CASSLGGADYGYTF